This T cell receptor (beta chain) was recovered during a study of monozygotic twins with inflammatory bowel disease. Of note for this clonotype: As yet, its antigen is unknown.

Findings and limits, study-wide: Especially with disease activity, IBD patients shared fewer clonotypes with others than healthy twins did.

The CDR3 has 17 amino acids. Germline lookup yields CDR1 MNHNS and CDR2 SASEGT. TCRdb reprocessed the 5' RACE reads and keeps a single row for each CDR3 protein, giving no DNA. Recorded for this sample: 200,000 to 250,000 distinct CDR3 sequences. The sample taken for sequencing was blood. This receptor was obtained from a human donor with ulcerative colitis or Crohn's disease, or a healthy co-twin of an affected twin (not recorded which). This sequence joins TRBV6-1 and TRBJ2-7; TCRdb lists TRBD2, though no DNA is available to test this call. CDR3 loop: CASSLQFQGEVVYEQYF.